This TCR beta chain was captured in a study of cytomegalovirus exposure and HLA in healthy donors. About the study: Earlier work reported 117 million unique TCR beta sequences from 170 million or so T cells. Findings and caveats of the study: Reports described diagnosis of cytomegalovirus status by the classifier as highly specific and sensitive. According to an earlier analysis, most TCR beta V segments yielded productive rearrangements about 90% or about 30% of the time.

The CDR3 is 15 amino acids. V shed 6 bases and J 4 bases; nucleotides not matched to a gene: 8. The germline V gene has CDR1 SGHRS and CDR2 YFSETQ. The PCR contained 60 Vbeta and 13 Jbeta primers. Repertoires were generated with immunoSEQ multiplex PCR, while TCRdb's copy carries only in-frame clones and drops some. The sample holds about 160,000 clones. Comments on this clone: As yet, its antigen is unknown.

This chain uses TRBV5-1 with TRBJ2-7, with 12 bases fitting TRBD2. The specimen sequenced was PBMCs. The TCR was taken from a woman between 55 and 75 years old in good health and CMV-seronegative. The CDR3 protein is CASTPLAGGPYEQYF. The CDR3 coding sequence is TGCGCCAGCACTCCTCTAGCGGGGGGGCCTTACGAGCAGTACTTC.